This TCR beta chain was observed in a study of shared clonotypes between healthy human individuals. This clone was counted a single time. CDR1 is MNHNS, CDR2 SASEGT, per germline. The CDR3 totals 13 residues. The V gene lost 7 bases and the J gene lost 3 bases, with 13 bases spanning the gap. Measured with immunoSEQ multiplex PCR; TCRdb has only the in-frame clones, and not every one. Found here are under 2.5 million clones, around 92% of them singletons; the top ten hold around 0.38%. Material for sequencing was naive CD4+ T cells from PBMCs. Described subset: CD45RA+ positively selected. The chain couples TRBV6-1 to TRBJ2-7, with D perhaps matching TRBD1 (5 bases). The TCR was taken from a man younger than 35 in good health. Some clones in this sample may be carry-over from other donors' samples. CDR3 bases: TGTGCCAGCATGATGACAGAGAGCTACGAGCAGTACTTC. It encodes CASMMTESYEQYF.